This passage covers 16 T cell receptor beta chains from one sample sequenced in a study of beta chain features in type 1 diabetes. Every bit of the isolated RNA underwent reverse transcription, so sequencing read expressed TCRB transcripts. Sequencing used immunoSEQ multiplex PCR; TCRdb keeps in-frame clones, though not all of them. Of 200,000 to 300,000 clones listed, 25% to 35% were seen once; the top ten hold 3% to 4%. Sequenced input: central memory CD4+ T cells from blood. These receptors all stem from a young man in good health.

Only a few counts were recorded for this clone. This chain links TRBV29-1 with TRBJ1-1; D is possibly TRBD1 (5 bases). Germline V gene lookup returns CDR1 SQVTM and CDR2 ANQGSEA. The CDR3 contains 15 residues. V dropped 4 bases and J dropped 1 base, with 16 bases sitting between them. The CDR3: CSVVSGGEKNTEAFF. The CDR3 DNA sequence: TGCAGCGTTGTGAGTGGGGGGGAAAAGAACACTGAAGCTTTCTTT.

This clone was detected a few times. This chain links TRBV2 with TRBJ1-1; 10 nucleotides line up with TRBD1. Germline CDR1 reads SNHLY; CDR2 reads FYNNEI. V gave up 4 bases and J gave up 8 bases; unmatched junction bases: 4. CDR3 size: 13 residues. CDR3 protein: CASSVGQGLEAFF. CDR3 DNA: TGTGCCAGCAGTGTGGGACAGGGGCTCGAAGCTTTCTTT.

As for this clone: The sample contains more than one DNA sequence encoding this CDR3. The V gene is TRBV7-2, the J gene TRBJ2-7, with D maybe TRBD2 (5 bases). V gave up 0 bases and J gave up 0 bases, with 6 bases separating them. This CDR3 comprises 14 residues. Germline values: CDR1 SGHTA, CDR2 FQGNSA. CDR3 amino acids: CASSLAGSSYEQYF. The CDR3 DNA reads as TGTGCCAGCAGCTTAGCAGGGAGCTCCTACGAGCAGTACTTC. Full variable domain (rest looked up from reference TRBV7-2 and TRBJ2-7): GAGVSQSPSNKVTEKGKDVELRCDPISGHTALYWYRQSLGQGLEFLIYFQGNSAPDKSGLPSDRFSAERTGGSVSTLTIQRTQQEDSAVYLCASSLAGSSYEQYFGPGTRLTVT.

Here the CDR3 reads CASRPLSSYNEQFF. The CDR3 nucleotides are TGTGCCAGCAGGCCCCTCAGCTCCTACAATGAGCAGTTCTTC. This chain connects TRBV27 to TRBJ2-1; D remains ambiguous. Deletions cut 6 bases from V and 0 bases from J, with 9 bases between. The germline V gene encodes CDR1 MNHEY and CDR2 SMNVEV (reference sequence). The CDR3 is 14 amino acids.

This clone occurred a few times. The chain links TRBV19 to TRBJ1-2; D is undetermined. Germline V lookup: CDR1 LNHDA, CDR2 SQIVND (reference sequence). The CDR3 has 13 amino acids. Trimming pared 5 bases from V and 8 bases from J, leaving 15 bases between. CDR3 region: CASSPESFRGYTF. CDR3 DNA: TGTGCCAGTAGTCCAGAGTCCTTTCGAGGCTACACCTTC.

The CDR3 spells CAWSPKPGQGDYEQYF. The CDR3 DNA sequence: TGTGCCTGGAGTCCTAAACCGGGACAGGGTGATTACGAGCAGTACTTC. This chain joins TRBV30 and TRBJ2-7; 9 bases are shared with TRBD1. The CDR3 totals 16 residues. V was clipped by 2 bases and J by 4 bases; unmatched bases: 12. CDR1 and CDR2 (germline): GTSNPN, SVGIG (reference sequence).

This sequence joins TRBV5-6 and TRBJ2-2; D not resolved. V was trimmed by 2 bases and J by 4 bases, leaving 9 bases between them. CDR1 and CDR2 (germline): SGHDT, YYEEEE. The length of the CDR3 is 14 residues. The CDR3 sequence: CASSFKVSTGELFF. The CDR3 DNA sequence: TGTGCCAGCAGCTTTAAGGTTTCCACCGGGGAGCTGTTTTTT.

The sample holds a few counts of this clone. The chain combines TRBV30 with TRBJ2-5; 10 positions match TRBD2. J gave up 4 bases and V 0 bases, and 8 bases lay outside the gene matches. Germline CDR1 GTSNPN, CDR2 SVGIG (reference sequence). CDR3 length: 16 residues. The DNA for the CDR3 is TGTGCCTGGAGTGTAGAAGCGGGAGGGGGGAGAGAGACCCAGTACTTC. Its translation: CAWSVEAGGGRETQYF.

In this sample, this clone turned up a few times. The CDR3: CASSLGVGSGNTEAFF. The CDR3 DNA is TGTGCCAGCAGCTTAGGAGTGGGGTCAGGGAACACTGAAGCTTTCTTT. V gene TRBV7-6 combines with J gene TRBJ1-1; D ambiguous. Germline CDR1 reads SGHVS; CDR2 reads FNYEAQ. Trimming left V 1 base short and J 1 base short, with 13 bases between. The CDR3 is made up of 16 amino acids.

This clone was recorded a few times. This chain joins TRBV28 and TRBJ2-7; 7 bases align to TRBD1. This CDR3 region has 15 residues. The germline gives CDR1 MDHEN, CDR2 SYDVKM. J lost 6 bases, V lost 4 bases, and 12 bases had no gene match. The CDR3 coding sequence is TGTGCCAGCAGTTCATCTACGACAGGGAGCCCCGAGCAGTACTTC. Translation gives CASSSSTTGSPEQYF.

V gene TRBV6-5 combines with J gene TRBJ2-7; TRBD2 aligns across 11 bases. Germline CDR1 is MNHEY and CDR2 is SVGAGI. Trimming removed 0 bases from V and 2 bases from J; junction bases left unmatched: 3. The CDR3 contains 16 residues. CDR3 nucleotide sequence: TGTGCCAGCAGTTACTCGGGACTAGCGGACGCCTACGAGCAGTACTTC. Translated: CASSYSGLADAYEQYF.

This clone was counted at least ten times. The chain employs TRBV6-5 and TRBJ1-3; D remains ambiguous. The CDR3 is made up of 14 amino acids. Per the germline V gene, CDR1 is MNHEY and CDR2 is SVGAGI. V gave up 8 bases and J gave up 1 base, with 12 bases separating them. CDR3 sequence (DNA): TGTGCCAGCCGACCGGGGTGGTCTGGAAACACCATATATTTT. This translates into CASRPGWSGNTIYF.

J is TRBJ1-1 and V is TRBV30; 7 nucleotides match TRBD1. CDR3 length equals 18 residues. J was trimmed by 1 base and V by 4 bases; bases with no gene match: 18. Germline-derived CDR1 and CDR2 are GTSNPN and SVGIG (reference sequence). This chain's CDR3 is CAWTRSILSRGTNTEAFF. The CDR3 bases are TGTGCCTGGACCCGCTCCATTTTAAGCAGGGGGACGAACACTGAAGCTTTCTTT.

The chain has TRBV27 and TRBJ2-3; 8 bases fit TRBD2. Trimming took 6 bases from V and 2 from J; bases not matched to a gene: 4. The CDR3 is 14 residues long. Per the germline V gene, CDR1 is MNHEY and CDR2 is SMNVEV (reference sequence). CDR3: CASSRGRTTDTQYF. The CDR3 DNA is TGTGCCAGCAGCCGCGGGAGGACCACAGATACGCAGTATTTT.

This sequence joins TRBV7-9 and TRBJ2-3; D remains ambiguous. V was cut by 5 bases and J by 5 bases, with 11 bases left in between. Germline V gene sequence: CDR1 SEHNR, CDR2 FQNEAQ (reference sequence). The CDR3 consists of 13 residues. CDR3 DNA sequence: TGTGCCAGCAGCAAATACCGGATAGATACGCAGTATTTT. The encoded protein is CASSKYRIDTQYF.

This clone was recorded many times. V and J are TRBV9 and TRBJ2-1; D is possibly TRBD2 (5 bases). Germline-derived CDR1 and CDR2 are SGDLS and YYNGEE. The V and J ends lost 4 bases and 7 bases respectively, with 21 bases between them. The length of the CDR3 is 16 residues. The CDR3 is CASSPGAGLTLNEQFF. The CDR3 DNA follows: TGTGCCAGCAGCCCCGGCGCCGGACTGACCTTAAATGAGCAGTTCTTC.